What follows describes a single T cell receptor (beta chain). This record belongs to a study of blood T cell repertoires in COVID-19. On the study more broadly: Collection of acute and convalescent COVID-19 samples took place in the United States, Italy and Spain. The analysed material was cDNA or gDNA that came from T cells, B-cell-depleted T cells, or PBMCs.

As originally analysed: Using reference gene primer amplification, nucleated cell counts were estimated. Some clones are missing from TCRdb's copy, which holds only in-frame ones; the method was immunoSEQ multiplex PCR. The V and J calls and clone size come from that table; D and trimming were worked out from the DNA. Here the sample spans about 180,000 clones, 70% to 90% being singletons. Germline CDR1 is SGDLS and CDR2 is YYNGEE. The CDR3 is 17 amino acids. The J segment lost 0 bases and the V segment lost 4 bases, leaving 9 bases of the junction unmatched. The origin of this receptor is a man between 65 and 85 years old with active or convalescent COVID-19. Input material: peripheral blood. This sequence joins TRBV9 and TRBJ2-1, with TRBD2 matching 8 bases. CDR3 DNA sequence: TGTGCCAGCAGCTTCCGACTAGCGCGAAGCTCCTACAATGAGCAGTTCTTC. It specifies CASSFRLARSSYNEQFF.